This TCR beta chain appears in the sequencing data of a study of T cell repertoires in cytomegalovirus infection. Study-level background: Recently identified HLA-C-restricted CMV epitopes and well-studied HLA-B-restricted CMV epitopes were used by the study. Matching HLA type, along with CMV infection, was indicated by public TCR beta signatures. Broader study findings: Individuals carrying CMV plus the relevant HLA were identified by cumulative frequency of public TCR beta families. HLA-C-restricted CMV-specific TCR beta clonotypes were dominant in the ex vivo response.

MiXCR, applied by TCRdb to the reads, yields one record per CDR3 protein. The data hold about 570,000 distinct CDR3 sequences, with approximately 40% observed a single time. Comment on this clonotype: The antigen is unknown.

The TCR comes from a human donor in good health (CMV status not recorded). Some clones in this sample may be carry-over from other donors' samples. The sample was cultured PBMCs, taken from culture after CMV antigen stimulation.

For the CDR3, the DNA is TGTGCCACCAGCAGAGTATCAGGGTTGGAGACCCAGTACTTC. This codes for CATSRVSGLETQYF. The chain employs TRBV15 and TRBJ2-5, with a weak D call TRBD1 (5 bases). CDR1 and CDR2 (germline): LNHNV, YYDKDF (reference sequence). Trimming took 1 base from V and 5 from J, leaving 11 bases between them. CDR3 size: 14 residues.